Listed below are T cell receptor beta chains from one sample, sequenced in a study of shared clonotypes between healthy human individuals. Libraries were prepared by immunoSEQ multiplex PCR; TCRdb keeps only in-frame clonotypes and omits some of them. Among some 2 million clones listed, 85% to 95% were seen once. The material sequenced was naive CD8+ T cells sorted from blood. The origin of the receptors is a man aged 18 to 30 in good health. Both conserved end residues are part of each CDR3. D genes are given only for firm matches. The listing skips clone size in some rows; elsewhere it reads once, few, many or a size class.

V	J	size	D	CDR3	DNA
TRBV5-6	TRBJ1-6	NA	NA	CASTPGSGISPLHF	TGTGCCAGCACTCCAGGGAGCGGAATTTCACCCCTCCACTTT
TRBV5-6	TRBJ1-2	NA	NA	CASSLPGDDYGYTF	TGTGCCAGCAGCTTACCAGGGGATGACTATGGCTACACCTTC
TRBV12-5	TRBJ1-2	once	NA	CASGLEQGLYGYTF	TGTGCTAGTGGTTTGGAACAGGGCCTATATGGCTACACCTTC
TRBV18	TRBJ2-7	NA	NA	CASSPAGGSYEQYF	TGTGCCAGCTCACCAGCTGGAGGGTCCTACGAGCAGTACTTC
TRBV6-5	TRBJ1-2	NA	TRBD1	CASSYSETGFGYTF	TGTGCCAGCAGTTACTCGGAGACAGGGTTCGGCTACACCTTC
TRBV9	TRBJ1-1	NA	NA	CASSVESGVGLNTEAFF	TGTGCCAGCAGCGTCGAGTCAGGGGTCGGACTGAACACTGAAGCTTTCTTT
TRBV28	TRBJ2-3	NA	TRBD1	CASSPQGAYSSDTQYF	TGTGCCAGCAGTCCCCAGGGGGCATATAGCTCAGATACGCAGTATTTT
TRBV7-9	TRBJ2-7	NA	NA	CASSFSLRGYEQYF	TGTGCCAGCAGCTTTTCCTTAAGGGGTTACGAGCAGTACTTC
TRBV29-1	TRBJ2-3	NA	NA	CSVASPGSTDTQYF	TGCAGCGTCGCTTCCCCCGGTAGCACAGATACGCAGTATTTT
TRBV10-1	TRBJ2-2	NA	NA	CASSADKNTGELFF	TGCGCCAGCAGTGCGGACAAGAACACCGGGGAGCTGTTTTTT
TRBV2	TRBJ1-6	once	NA	CASSEFGQSNSPLHF	TGTGCCAGCAGTGAATTTGGACAATCAAATTCACCCCTCCACTTT
TRBV27	TRBJ2-3	NA	NA	CASSLFLGHYTDTQYF	TGTGCCAGCAGTTTATTCCTGGGACATTACACAGATACGCAGTATTTT
TRBV15	TRBJ1-1	NA	TRBD1	CATSRERRGLGTEAFF	TGTGCCACCAGCAGAGAACGAAGGGGGCTTGGCACTGAAGCTTTCTTT
TRBV27	TRBJ1-2	NA	NA	CASTGQPNYGYTF	TGTGCCAGCACCGGACAGCCTAACTATGGCTACACCTTC
TRBV10-2	TRBJ1-2	NA	NA	CASSEIVVSHYGYTF	TGCGCCAGCAGTGAGATAGTCGTATCCCACTATGGCTACACCTTC
TRBV6-1	TRBJ2-7	once	NA	CASSEGGGAYEQYF	TGTGCCAGCAGTGAAGGGGGGGGCGCGTACGAGCAGTACTTC
TRBV4-2	TRBJ2-1	NA	TRBD1	CASSPGTEGHNEQFF	TGTGCCAGCAGCCCTGGGACAGAGGGGCACAATGAGCAGTTCTTC
TRBV7-2	TRBJ2-2	NA	TRBD2	CASSLTGAGNLSPGELFF	TGTGCCAGCAGCCTCACAGGAGCGGGAAACCTTTCTCCCGGGGAGCTGTTTTTT
TRBV19	TRBJ1-3	NA	NA	CASSPTDYSGNTIYF	TGTGCCAGTAGCCCGACGGACTACTCTGGAAACACCATATATTTT
TRBV5-4	TRBJ1-1	NA	NA	CASSLQHTEAFF	TGTGCCAGCAGCTTACAGCACACTGAAGCTTTCTTT
TRBV7-8	TRBJ1-1	NA	NA	CASSLALNTEAFF	TGTGCCAGCAGCTTAGCGCTGAACACTGAAGCTTTCTTT
TRBV7-8	TRBJ2-6	NA	TRBD1	CASQEGTGISGAGANVLTF	TGTGCCAGCCAAGAGGGGACAGGGATTTCAGGTGCTGGGGCCAACGTCCTGACTTTC
TRBV6-5	TRBJ1-1	NA	NA	CASSQTTNTEAFF	TGTGCCAGCAGTCAAACAACGAACACTGAAGCTTTCTTT
TRBV4-1	TRBJ1-2	NA	NA	CASSQDPSGSGGFTDGYTF	TGCGCCAGCAGCCAAGACCCAAGTGGGTCGGGGGGCTTTACAGATGGCTACACCTTC
TRBV27	TRBJ2-7	NA	NA	CASSLDGTDQYEQYF	TGTGCCAGCAGTCTGGACGGGACGGATCAATACGAGCAGTACTTC
TRBV4-2	TRBJ2-3	once	NA	CASSQDPEDTQYF	TGTGCCAGCAGCCAAGATCCGGAAGATACGCAGTATTTT
TRBV28	TRBJ2-7	NA	TRBD2	CASSFRNLAGNSYEQYF	TGTGCCAGCAGTTTTAGAAATCTAGCGGGAAATTCCTACGAGCAGTACTTC
TRBV10-2	TRBJ1-1	NA	NA	CASSRVQGTEAFF	TGCGCCAGCTCAAGGGTTCAGGGCACTGAAGCTTTCTTT
TRBV6-6	TRBJ2-3	NA	NA	CASSYETATDAQYF	TGTGCCAGCAGTTACGAGACAGCCACAGATGCGCAGTATTTT
TRBV9	TRBJ2-7	once	TRBD1	CASSEGQGGYEQYF	TGTGCCAGCAGCGAGGGACAGGGAGGCTACGAGCAGTACTTC
TRBV9	TRBJ2-5	NA	TRBD2	CASSVGVAGGGETQYF	TGTGCCAGCAGCGTAGGGGTAGCGGGAGGGGGAGAGACCCAGTACTTC
TRBV5-4	TRBJ2-5	once	TRBD2	CASSWGGVQETQYF	TGTGCCAGCAGCTGGGGGGGTGTCCAAGAGACCCAGTACTTC
TRBV30	TRBJ2-7	NA	NA	CAWSVSSGPYEQYF	TGTGCCTGGAGTGTATCCAGCGGTCCCTACGAGCAGTACTTC
TRBV29-1	TRBJ2-1	NA	NA	CSVEGQGSYNEQFF	TGCAGCGTTGAAGGGCAGGGTAGCTACAATGAGCAGTTCTTC
TRBV4-1	TRBJ2-1	once	TRBD1	CASSHRNRDRFNEQFF	TGCGCCAGCAGCCACCGAAACCGGGACAGGTTTAATGAGCAGTTCTTC
TRBV4-1	TRBJ2-3	once	TRBD1	CASSEGQGRTDTQYF	TGCGCCAGCAGCGAAGGACAGGGGCGCACAGATACGCAGTATTTT
TRBV30	TRBJ2-2	NA	NA	CAWSVLGLGELFF	TGTGCCTGGAGTGTACTGGGTCTCGGGGAGCTGTTTTTT
TRBV2	TRBJ1-2	NA	NA	CASSETAGKDTF	TGTGCCAGCAGTGAGACAGCGGGAAAGGACACCTTC
TRBV28	TRBJ2-7	NA	NA	CATGEASYEQYF	TGTGCCACCGGAGAAGCCTCCTACGAGCAGTACTTC
TRBV7-9	TRBJ2-7	NA	TRBD2	CASSLGTSAVYEQYF	TGTGCCAGCAGCTTAGGGACTAGCGCGGTCTACGAGCAGTACTTC
TRBV4-1	TRBJ2-7	NA	NA	CASSQEFWRTYEQYF	TGCGCCAGCAGCCAAGAGTTCTGGAGAACCTACGAGCAGTACTTC
TRBV5-1	TRBJ2-2	NA	NA	CASSLGSGTGELFF	TGCGCCAGCAGCTTGGGCTCGGGCACCGGGGAGCTGTTTTTT
TRBV5-4	TRBJ1-1	NA	TRBD1	CASSIGTGWDTEAFF	TGTGCCAGCAGCATAGGGACAGGGTGGGACACTGAAGCTTTCTTT
TRBV6-5	TRBJ2-7	NA	TRBD1	CASSSGTAFYEQYF	TGTGCCAGCAGTTCCGGGACAGCATTCTACGAGCAGTACTTC
TRBV13	TRBJ2-7	NA	NA	CASSPDRGTREQYF	TGTGCCAGCAGTCCAGACCGGGGAACACGCGAGCAGTACTTC
TRBV7-9	TRBJ1-1	NA	NA	CASSQGRNTEAFF	TGTGCCAGCAGCCAGGGGAGAAACACTGAAGCTTTCTTT
TRBV6-5	TRBJ2-7	NA	TRBD2	CASHPAGASYEQYF	TGTGCCAGCCACCCGGCGGGAGCCTCCTACGAGCAGTACTTC
TRBV28	TRBJ2-7	NA	TRBD2	CASSILAASSYEQYF	TGTGCCAGCAGTATACTAGCGGCATCGTCCTACGAGCAGTACTTC
TRBV5-6	TRBJ2-5	once	TRBD2	CASSFTLGLAYDQETQYF	TGTGCCAGCAGCTTTACCCTCGGACTAGCTTACGATCAAGAGACCCAGTACTTC
TRBV13	TRBJ2-4	NA	TRBD1	CASSLARGKNIQYF	TGTGCCAGCAGCTTAGCCAGGGGGAAAAACATTCAGTACTTC
TRBV12-5	TRBJ1-1	NA	NA	CASGLGSGSTEAFF	TGTGCTAGTGGTTTGGGTAGTGGGAGCACTGAAGCTTTCTTT
TRBV29-1	TRBJ2-1	NA	TRBD2	CSVEGLAGGPSYNEQFF	TGCAGCGTTGAGGGACTAGCGGGGGGGCCATCCTACAATGAGCAGTTCTTC
TRBV6-6	TRBJ1-2	NA	NA	CASSYGQKDTF	TGTGCCAGCAGTTACGGTCAGAAAGACACCTTC